This T cell receptor (beta chain) was obtained from a study of blood T cell repertoires in COVID-19 (dated by TCRdb to 2020 to 2021). In terms of the full investigation: The collaborator samples originated in the United States, Italy and Spain and spanned the acute and convalescent phases of COVID-19. The prospective study material was composed of cDNA or gDNA derived from T cells, B-cell-depleted T cells, or PBMCs. Deeply sampled blood TCRbeta repertoires from subjects exposed to, actively infected with, or recovered from COVID-19 were included in the dataset. The repertoires were made available in a free public database intended to serve as a resource for research on the immune response to SARS-CoV-2. Samples were obtained from the ongoing ImmuneRACE study (first 160 participants) and from 1,000 to 1,500 subjects provided by 6 global collaborators. The sample metadata nearly always contained a de-identified subject ID, COVID-19 status, age in years and sex. Where available, HLA class I and class II types were obtained from metadata supplied by the sample provider rather than from assay-based typing.

Summary of the overall study and its limitations: The amount of clinical and demographic metadata varied by source and participant and was provided uncurated.

From the cysteine through the phenylalanine, the CDR3 covers 13 amino acids. Only the CDR3 DNA stays, 39 bases, in frame from base 1. A distance of 8 bases separates the germline ends of V and J, which lose 2 bases and 6 bases respectively. The germline V gene specifies MNHNS as CDR1 and SASEGT as CDR2. Another Seattle source contributed samples from volunteer blood donors who had recovered from COVID-19. Collaborating institutions collected whole blood in K2EDTA tubes following their own protocols. For TCRbeta analysis, collaborator samples were shipped as frozen whole blood, as isolated PBMCs, or as DNA extracted from either sample type. There are a few counts of this clone. Its antigen is not yet known. No much larger clone is present one base from it, and per-base qualities are unavailable. TCRbeta CDR3 regions were amplified from genomic DNA by means of the immunoSEQ Assay, a bias-controlled multiplex PCR. The paper's data handling went like this. Within the assay, amplification of reference gene primers was used to estimate how many nucleated cells each sample contained. To quantify the absolute abundance of each unique TCRbeta CDR3 rearrangement, sequence reads were collapsed and filtered. For each sample, productive Simpson clonality was calculated by taking the square root of Simpson's diversity index across productive rearrangements. TCRdb carries this immuneACCESS record with in-frame sequences only. Its versions omit some clonotypes, under half of them owing to an unresolved V gene in the studies checked, with the rest unexplained. V and J calls and clone size follow that table, whereas D and trimming were derived from the DNA. Present in this sample are some 95,000 clones, around three quarters of which were seen just once. The top ten clonotypes cover roughly 8.6% of the sample.

The TCR originated in a man aged 45-65 years who had recovered from COVID-19. Sample: peripheral blood. Recombination connected TRBV6-1 to TRBJ2-1, with no confidently assigned D gene. The CDR3 region: CASSELWANEQFF. The nucleotides read TGTGCCAGCAGTGAACTTTGGGCCAATGAGCAGTTCTTC.